Described below is a single T cell receptor (beta chain) sequence and its context. Its antigen is not known. The sample belongs to a study of CD8 T cells in ankylosing spondylitis. Researchers built TCR beta libraries using quantitative 5'-RACE with molecular barcodes. TCRdb ran MiXCR on the 5' RACE reads and lists one entry per CDR3 protein. The sample holds approximately 150,000 distinct CDR3 sequences, around a tenth seen once. The CDR3 length is 12 residues. Trimming pared 0 bases from V and 8 bases from J, leaving 8 bases between. Germline CDR1 is GTSNPN and CDR2 is SVGIG (reference sequence). Study-wide points: Peripheral blood samples showed relatively rare disease-linked clones, and these clones were CD8+. There was reportedly significant enrichment of clones that were disease-linked in matched ankylosing spondylitis synovial fluid.

Sequenced: blood, either unsorted or a sorted T cell fraction (not recorded which). The sequence came from a female donor with ankylosing spondylitis or in good health (not recorded which). The rearrangement links TRBV30 to TRBJ2-1; D uncertain. As DNA, the CDR3 is TGTGCCTGGAGTGTACAGCACTATGAGCAGTTCTTC. Translating it yields CAWSVQHYEQFF.